This T cell receptor (beta chain) was captured in a study of shared clonotypes between healthy human individuals. The table came from immunoSEQ multiplex PCR; TCRdb's copy has only in-frame clones and leaves some out. The sample has 2.3 million or so clones, 80% to 95% seen once; the top ten hold about 0.39%. The CDR3 length is 17 residues. After removal of 4 bases from V and 6 bases from J, the junction contained 10 bases not matched to a gene. Germline V gives CDR1 MDHEN, CDR2 SYDVKM. The V gene is TRBV28, the J gene TRBJ2-3, with 13 bases lining up with TRBD2. The TCR was taken from a man in his late teens or twenties in good health. Some clones in this sample may be carry-over from other donors' samples. The sequenced sample consisted of naive CD4+ T cells from PBMCs. Subset of the sample: CD45RA+ positively selected. The chain's CDR3 is CASSSGLAGRDWDTQYF. CDR3 DNA: TGTGCCAGCAGTTCGGGACTAGCGGGAAGAGATTGGGATACGCAGTATTTT.